This TCR beta chain originates from a study of blood T cell repertoires in COVID-19. For the study at large: Sites in the United States, Italy and Spain provided acute and convalescent COVID-19 samples. In each case, the material was cDNA or gDNA derived from T cells, B-cell-depleted T cells, or PBMCs.

This clone showed up just once. Authors' analysis steps: Amplification of reference gene primers was used by the study to estimate nucleated cell counts. Clones were read by immunoSEQ multiplex PCR, and TCRdb kept only the in-frame ones, dropping some. V, J and clone size were drawn from that table, and D and trimming were deduced from the DNA. The sample has around 270,000 clones; 80% to 85% are singletons. CDR3 size: 15 residues. Trimming took 3 bases from V and 0 from J, leaving 9 bases between them. Germline-derived CDR1 and CDR2 are MNHEY and SMNVEV (reference sequence). The sample taken for sequencing was peripheral blood. The origin of this receptor is a woman in her thirties or forties who had recovered from COVID-19. This chain connects TRBV27 to TRBJ2-1; unclear D gene. CDR3 nucleotide sequence: TGTGCCAGCAGTTTGGTATACAGCTCCTACAATGAGCAGTTCTTC. Its translation is CASSLVYSSYNEQFF.